This T cell receptor (beta chain) came from a study of post-analysis software for immune sequencing data. Study-wide background: The disease courses spanned relapsing-remitting, secondary progressive and progressive-relapsing forms of multiple sclerosis. Study-wide results and limits: Controls showed significantly higher normalized Chao1 diversity than did multiple sclerosis patients. F-measure co-clustering was strong for batch-matched samples.

Included in the TCR beta cDNA libraries were unique molecular identifiers. Roughly 500,000 cDNA molecules came from around 1 to 9.1 million T cells. Each CDR3 protein gets one entry after TCRdb re-called the PCR reads with MiXCR. The sample holds approximately 770,000 distinct CDR3 sequences; under 60% are singletons and the top ten take 4.9%. Concerning this clonotype: Its antigen is currently unknown.

Specimen: blood. The TCR was taken from a girl aged 5-17 years with multiple sclerosis.

The CDR3 coding sequence is TGTGCCACCAGCAGAGATATGTCGGACAACGAGCAGTACTTC. Encoded protein: CATSRDMSDNEQYF. V is TRBV15 and J is TRBJ2-4; tentatively, D is TRBD1 (5 bases). The J call may be in error: the DNA end matches TRBJ2-7 better. The CDR3 is made up of 14 amino acids. Germline CDR1 reads LNHNV; CDR2 reads YYDKDF (reference sequence).